This TCR beta chain was obtained from a study of T cells in Graves' hyperthyroidism and ophthalmopathy. General study findings and limits: A median roughly six months before onset, the model predicted ophthalmopathy.

Not enrolled were patients with uncontrolled infection, other autoimmune disease, pregnancy or lactation. There were TCR beta CDR3 regions amplified from RNA transcripts. First-round RT-PCR targeting the TCR CDR3 was performed with the HTBI primer set. TCRdb independently ran MiXCR on the multiplex PCR reads; one entry per CDR3 protein. The sample lists 400,000 or so distinct CDR3 sequences, 14% occurring once. V shed 2 bases and J shed 1 base, with 17 bases lying between them. Germline V gene lookup returns CDR1 DFQATT and CDR2 SNEGSKA (reference sequence). This CDR3 spans 16 amino acids. On this clonotype itself: No antigen is known for it.

Sequencing was carried out using blood. The receptor comes from a woman in her twenties or thirties with Graves' ophthalmopathy. The chain joins TRBV20-1 to TRBJ1-1; D unresolved. CDR3 region: CSARPVQVWANTEAFF. The CDR3 DNA follows: TGCAGTGCTAGACCAGTCCAGGTTTGGGCGAACACTGAAGCTTTCTTT.